This TCR beta chain was recorded in a study of cytomegalovirus exposure and HLA in healthy donors. It was with 60 Vbeta and 13 Jbeta primers that the PCR ran. Generated by immunoSEQ multiplex PCR, the TCRdb table keeps only in-frame clones and is missing some. The table includes fewer than 250,000 clones, about 80% detected once. The study, taken as a whole, reports: As confirmed in vitro, three CMV-associated chains were specific for CMV antigens. Most observed TCR sequences were rare, whereas some public TCRs were detected in many donors.

Trimming removed 1 base from V and 0 bases from J, with 15 bases in between. CDR3 length: 18 residues. Germline values: CDR1 MGHRA, CDR2 YSYEKL. Remarks on this clone: Its target is unknown.

The sequence was collected from a woman in her forties or fifties in good health and CMV-seropositive. V usage is TRBV4-1 and J usage is TRBJ1-4; D is uncertain. The material sequenced was PBMCs. CDR3 nucleotide sequence: TGCGCCAGCAGCCAAGGATCAACTGGGAGGGCAACTAATGAAAAACTGTTTTTT. The encoded protein is CASSQGSTGRATNEKLFF.